These 26 T cell receptor beta chains came from one sample sequenced in a study of blood T cells in healthy people across ages. The second PCR ran roughly 7 to 12 cycles with a sample-barcoded 5' primer and J-beta primers. TCRdb fed the 5' RACE reads into MiXCR, producing one record per CDR3 protein. The sample has about 780,000 distinct CDR3 sequences, around 24% seen once. The same sample was also studied in work on T cells of mothers and their children.

Source material: blood. These receptors were collected from a boy aged 5-17 years in good health.

This chain connects TRBV6-6 to TRBJ2-1, with D possibly matching TRBD2 (6 bases). The J call may be incorrect, as the DNA end agrees better with TRBJ2-7. Germline CDR1 reads MNHNY; CDR2 reads SVGAGI (reference sequence). CDR3 size: 15 residues. The CDR3 coding sequence is TGTGCCAGCAGTTACTGGCGGGACGGTACCTACGAGCAGTACTTC. Its translation is CASSYWRDGTYEQYF.

The gene calls are TRBV6-5 and TRBJ2-5; TRBD2 matches 7 bases. The J call could be wrong; TRBJ2-7 is a better fit for the DNA end. This CDR3 is built from 13 residues. CDR1 is MNHEY and CDR2 is SVGAGI in the germline V gene. The CDR3 region has the DNA TGTGCCAGCAGCCCCAAGGGAGGGTACGAGCAGTACTTC. Translated: CASSPKGGYEQYF.

This sequence joins TRBV5-1 and TRBJ2-5, with D uncertain. The V gene lost 4 bases and the J gene lost 5 bases, with 15 bases spanning the gap. The CDR3 sequence is 14 residues long. Germline V gene data show CDR1 as SGHRS and CDR2 as YFSETQ. CDR3 amino acids: CASSPVASSETQYF. The CDR3 region has the DNA TGCGCCAGCAGCCCGGTGGCTAGTTCGGAGACCCAGTACTTC.

This clonotype was seen more than once but under ten times. CDR3 loop: CASSPRVNTGELFF. The DNA for the CDR3 is TGTGCCAGCAGCCCAAGGGTGAACACCGGGGAGCTGTTTTTT. The V gene is TRBV7-3, the J gene TRBJ2-2; no reliable D call. The CDR3 contains 14 residues. Trimming pared 5 bases from V and 1 base from J, leaving 8 bases between. Germline CDR1 and CDR2: SGHTA and FQGTGA.

The sample holds a few counts of this clonotype. V is TRBV4-2 and J is TRBJ2-2, with D unresolved. Germline V gives CDR1 LGHNA, CDR2 YNFKEQ. This CDR3 has 16 residues. V lost 0 bases to trimming and J lost 4 bases, with 12 bases between them. Written as DNA, the CDR3 is TGTGCCAGCAGCCAAGACAGGACCCGAAGCACCGGGGAGCTGTTTTTT. Protein product: CASSQDRTRSTGELFF.

This clonotype appeared once. The chain combines TRBV7-2 with TRBJ2-3; maybe TRBD1 (6 bases). The length of the CDR3 is 14 residues. Trimming took off 5 bases at V and 5 bases at J, with 14 bases between the two ends. From germline, CDR1 is SGHTA and CDR2 FQGNSA. The CDR3 sequence: CASSIRTVRDTQYF. CDR3 DNA: TGTGCCAGCAGCATCCGGACAGTTCGAGATACGCAGTATTTT.

This sequence joins TRBV20-1 and TRBJ1-2, with TRBD1 as a possible D gene (6 bases). Deletions cut 3 bases from V and 8 bases from J, with 19 bases between. This CDR3 is 14 amino acids long. Germline V gene lookup returns CDR1 DFQATT and CDR2 SNEGSKA (reference sequence). The CDR3 DNA reads as TGCAGTGCTAGCCAGACAGGCCCTGGGGGGGGCTACACCTTC. It codes for CSASQTGPGGGYTF.

This clonotype was counted many times. This chain links TRBV24-1 with TRBJ2-3, with 7 bases that match TRBD1. V lost 6 bases to trimming and J lost 2 bases; unmatched junction nucleotides: 7. Germline CDR1 reads KGHDR; CDR2 reads SFDVKD. The CDR3 extends over 15 amino acids. The CDR3 bases are TGTGCCACCAGTTCGACAGGGACCCCCACAGATACGCAGTATTTT. It yields the protein CATSSTGTPTDTQYF.

The chain couples TRBV5-1 to TRBJ2-5; TRBD2 aligns across 7 bases. The DNA end is a closer match to TRBJ2-1, so the J assignment may be wrong. The CDR3 runs to 16 residues. Germline V CDR1 and CDR2: SGHRS, YFSETQ. CDR3 region: CASSLRSGDPYNEQFF. The CDR3 nucleotides read TGCGCCAGCAGCTTGAGGAGCGGGGACCCTTACAATGAGCAGTTCTTC.

The gene calls are TRBV4-1 and TRBJ2-2, with 7 bases lining up with TRBD2. The CDR3 runs to 13 residues. The J segment lost 5 bases and the V segment lost 3 bases, leaving 0 bases of the junction unmatched. The germline gives CDR1 MGHRA, CDR2 YSYEKL. The CDR3 nucleotides read TGCGCCAGCAGCCAGCGGGGGACCGGGGAGCTGTTTTTT. As protein: CASSQRGTGELFF.

The V and J genes are TRBV6-1 and TRBJ1-5, with unresolved D. The V end lost 8 bases, the J end lost 5 bases, and 7 bases lay between the germline ends. There are 11 residues in the CDR3. The germline V gene encodes CDR1 MNHNS and CDR2 SASEGT. Here the CDR3 reads CASGLYQPQHF. The CDR3 DNA follows: TGTGCCAGCGGGCTCTATCAGCCCCAGCATTTT.

The chain combines TRBV3-1 with TRBJ1-4; D gene uncertain. Germline V gene lookup returns CDR1 LGHDT and CDR2 YNNKEL (reference sequence). This CDR3 has 14 residues. Trimming took 4 bases from V and 14 from J, leaving 20 bases between them. The CDR3 DNA sequence: TGTGCCAGCAGCCGGATTGAACGGGGATCTGGTCTGTTTTTT. This gives the protein CASSRIERGSGLFF.

The table lists this clonotype with many counts. CDR3 sequence reads: CASGSGETQYF. The CDR3 DNA follows: TGTGCTAGTGGTTCCGGAGAGACCCAGTACTTC. The chain couples TRBV12-5 to TRBJ2-5; D ambiguous. The CDR3 loop spans 11 amino acids. Germline values: CDR1 LGHNT, CDR2 FRNRAP. Deletions cut 4 bases from V and 4 bases from J, with 4 bases between. Together with reference TRBV12-5 and TRBJ2-5, the CDR3 gives the full variable domain: DARVTQTPRHKVTEMGQEVTMRCQPILGHNTVFWYRQTMMQGLELLAYFRNRAPLDDSGMPKDRFSAEMPDATLATLKIQPSEPRDSAVYFCASGSGETQYFGPGTRLLVL.

This sequence joins TRBV6-1 and TRBJ1-1; TRBD1 is a possible D gene (5 bases). The CDR3 has 15 residues. V lost 2 bases to trimming and J lost 6 bases, with 16 bases between them. Germline CDR1 MNHNS, CDR2 SASEGT. CDR3 bases: TGTGCCAGCAGTGAACCGCCTGGGGGTCTACCTGAAGCTTTCTTT. Protein: CASSEPPGGLPEAFF.

This clonotype was counted a few times. The chain couples TRBV20-1 to TRBJ1-6; a possible D gene is TRBD1 (6 bases). The CDR3 is made up of 13 amino acids. Germline-derived CDR1 and CDR2 are DFQATT and SNEGSKA (reference sequence). Trimming cost V 3 bases and J 8 bases, with 11 bases left between them. The CDR3 here is CSASRAGDSPLHF. The DNA for the CDR3 is TGCAGTGCTAGTCGCGCAGGGGATTCACCCCTCCACTTT.

This clonotype occurred once. The J gene is TRBJ1-6, the V gene TRBV7-9; D possibly corresponds to TRBD1 (5 bases). Trimming shortened V by 6 bases and J by 11 bases, and 14 bases separated the two germline ends. Germline-derived CDR1 and CDR2 are SEHNR and FQNEAQ (reference sequence). CDR3 length equals 13 residues. The CDR3 is CASSPDRGTPLHF. DNA for the CDR3: TGTGCCAGCAGTCCTGACCGGGGGACACCCCTCCACTTT.

This chain links TRBV12-5 with TRBJ2-1; D perhaps matches TRBD1 (5 bases). Germline CDR1 and CDR2: LGHNT and FRNRAP. The CDR3 contains 14 residues. V was cut by 6 bases and J by 7 bases, with 16 bases left in between. As DNA, the CDR3 is TGTGCTAGTGGCCCTGGGGCCCCAGGGAATGAGCAGTTCTTC. It translates to CASGPGAPGNEQFF. Filled out from reference TRBV12-5 and TRBJ2-1, the complete variable domain reads DARVTQTPRHKVTEMGQEVTMRCQPILGHNTVFWYRQTMMQGLELLAYFRNRAPLDDSGMPKDRFSAEMPDATLATLKIQPSEPRDSAVYFCASGPGAPGNEQFFGPGTRLTVL.

The gene calls are TRBV5-1 and TRBJ2-7; tentative D call: TRBD2 (6 bases). Looked up from germline, CDR1 is SGHRS and CDR2 is YFSETQ. The CDR3 length is 15 residues. The V gene lost 7 bases and the J gene lost 3 bases, with 20 bases spanning the gap. CDR3: CASAPRVAGIYEQYF. For the CDR3, the DNA is TGCGCCAGCGCCCCCCGGGTGGCGGGGATCTACGAGCAGTACTTC.

This chain's CDR3 is CASSSPVLINEKLFF. CDR3 nucleotide sequence: TGTGCCAGCAGCTCCCCAGTGCTAATTAATGAAAAACTGTTTTTT. The V and J genes are TRBV7-9 and TRBJ1-4; D unresolved. In germline, CDR1 is SEHNR, CDR2 FQNEAQ (reference sequence). This CDR3 is built from 15 residues. V was pared by 4 bases and J by 4 bases, with 13 bases between.

This clonotype occurred a few times. This chain links TRBV12-3 or TRBV12-4 with TRBJ1-4; tentative D call: TRBD1 (5 bases). The CDR3 has 16 residues. V was cut by 6 bases and J by 0 bases, with 14 bases left in between. CDR3 nucleotides: TGTGCCAGCAGGCCTGGGGCGATTGCAACTAATGAAAAACTGTTTTTT. This gives the protein CASRPGAIATNEKLFF.

This clonotype showed up just a few times. The V gene is TRBV4-1, the J gene TRBJ2-3, with D unclear. The germline gives CDR1 MGHRA, CDR2 YSYEKL. The V gene lost 4 bases and the J gene lost 0 bases, with 11 bases spanning the gap. The CDR3 is 15 amino acids. CDR3 sequence reads: CASSLTAFSTDTQYF. CDR3 DNA: TGCGCCAGCAGCCTCACGGCATTTAGCACAGATACGCAGTATTTT.

This chain joins TRBV9 and TRBJ2-5; tentative D call: TRBD2 (6 bases). In germline, CDR1 is SGDLS, CDR2 YYNGEE. V gave up 2 bases and J gave up 7 bases, with 12 bases separating them. CDR3 length equals 13 residues. CDR3 residues: CASSVGEAGTQYF. The CDR3 DNA sequence: TGTGCCAGCAGCGTCGGCGAAGCGGGGACCCAGTACTTC.

The chain combines TRBV7-2 with TRBJ1-2, with D unresolved. Per germline, CDR1 SGHTA and CDR2 FQGNSA. V lost 4 bases, J lost 8 bases, and 11 bases lay in between. The CDR3 is made up of 12 amino acids. CDR3 nucleotide sequence: TGTGCCAGCAGCTACACTCCCGGGGGCTACACCTTC. Amino acid sequence: CASSYTPGGYTF.

This clonotype was detected a few times. The rearrangement links TRBV14 to TRBJ2-1, with a possible D match to TRBD2 (6 bases). Germline CDR1 is SGHDN and CDR2 is FVKESK. V lost 3 bases and J 5 bases, leaving 20 bases between the germline ends. The CDR3 runs 17 residues. The DNA for the CDR3 is TGTGCCAGCAGCCACTTAAACCGGGAGATCAACCACAATGAGCAGTTCTTC. Amino acid sequence: CASSHLNREINHNEQFF.

This chain joins TRBV5-1 and TRBJ2-7, with D perhaps TRBD1 (6 bases). Germline V gene data show CDR1 as SGHRS and CDR2 as YFSETQ. With 7 bases removed from V and 5 bases from J, the gap between germline ends came to 16 bases. The CDR3 loop spans 13 amino acids. This CDR3 is CASGSRGKHEQYF. In DNA form, the CDR3 reads TGCGCCAGCGGCTCCAGGGGAAAACACGAGCAGTACTTC.

The J gene is TRBJ2-3, the V gene TRBV5-1; no reliable D call. The V end lost 0 bases, the J end lost 2 bases, and 10 bases lay between the germline ends. This CDR3 is 15 amino acids long. Per germline, CDR1 SGHRS and CDR2 YFSETQ. The CDR3 DNA sequence: TGCGCCAGCAGCTTGGCCGCCAGTCCCACAGATACGCAGTATTTT. The encoded protein is CASSLAASPTDTQYF.